These 27 T cell receptor beta chains were all obtained from the same sample, sequenced in a study of kidney transplant recipient with SARS-CoV-2 infection. Using its own MiXCR run on the reads, TCRdb lists one record per CDR3 protein. This table has 200,000 to 300,000 distinct CDR3 sequences, under 30% appearing once. The material sequenced was a blood sample, taken at baseline and between days 110 and 120 from a kidney transplant recipient. These receptors originate from a male patient aged 25-45 years who had COVID-19 and was a kidney transplant recipient. The graft donor may have contributed some T cells.

The table lists this clonotype with many counts. The V gene is TRBV27, the J gene TRBJ2-7, with 7 bases fitting TRBD1. V lost 5 bases, J lost 3 bases, and 7 bases stayed unmatched. CDR1 MNHEY and CDR2 SMNVEV come from the germline V gene (reference sequence). The CDR3 consists of 14 residues. The CDR3 coding sequence is TGTGCCAGCAGTATGTGGGACAGTCTCTACGAGCAGTACTTC. It translates to CASSMWDSLYEQYF.

This clonotype has at least ten counts. The gene calls are TRBV6-2 or TRBV6-3 and TRBJ2-7; D possibly matches TRBD1 or TRBD2 (7 bases each). Trimming took off 8 bases at V and 0 bases at J, with 17 bases between the two ends. Germline lookup yields CDR1 MNHEY and CDR2 SVGEGT. This CDR3 has 15 amino acids. CDR3 in DNA: TGTGCCAGCCTTAGGGAGGGGGCCTCCTCCTACGAGCAGTACTTC. Encoded protein: CASLREGASSYEQYF.

This clonotype occurred many times. The rearrangement uses TRBV3-1 and TRBJ1-1; D remains ambiguous. With 5 bases removed from V and 4 bases from J, the gap between germline ends came to 23 bases. The CDR3 runs 17 residues. Germline CDR1 is LGHDT and CDR2 is YNNKEL (reference sequence). CDR3 amino acids: CASSSSFPISIRTEAFF. CDR3 DNA: TGTGCCAGCAGCAGTTCCTTTCCCATTTCAATTCGCACTGAAGCTTTCTTT.

A remark on this clonotype: A much larger clone lies one base from this, so it may be a read error. J is TRBJ1-1 and V is TRBV27, with 7 nucleotides matching TRBD1. The V gene's germline CDR1 is MNHEY and CDR2 SMNVEV (reference sequence). The CDR3 loop spans 13 amino acids. CDR3 DNA sequence: TGTGCCAGCAGTTTCAGGGGGGACACTGTAGCTTTCTTT. Its translation is CASSFRGDTVAFF.

There are many counts of this clonotype. The chain uses TRBV12-3 or TRBV12-4 and TRBJ2-7; D call uncertain. V was pared by 2 bases and J by 7 bases, with 12 bases between. The CDR3 sequence is 13 residues long. The CDR3 DNA is TGTGCCAGCAGTTTAATAGGCTTGCGAGAGCAGTACTTC. Its protein product is CASSLIGLREQYF.

The genes are TRBV19 and TRBJ2-2, with 13 bases lining up with TRBD2. Trimming at V came to 4 bases and at J to 7 bases, leaving 3 bases not matched to a gene. Germline-derived CDR1 and CDR2 are LNHDA and SQIVND (reference sequence). The CDR3 runs to 15 residues. CDR3 residues: CASSKGTSGIGELFF. In nucleotides, the CDR3 is TGTGCCAGTAGTAAGGGGACTAGCGGGATCGGGGAGCTGTTTTTT.

In regard to this clonotype: A much larger clonotype is one base distant, so this may be a read error. The chain couples TRBV5-1 to TRBJ1-1; 10 bases align to TRBD1. There are 14 residues in the CDR3. Germline V gives CDR1 SGHRS, CDR2 YFSETQ. This CDR3 reads CANSLGDRGTEAFF. Written as DNA, the CDR3 is TGCGCCAACAGCTTGGGGGACAGGGGCACTGAAGCTTTCTTT.

Note on this clonotype: This may stem from a read error, because a much larger clone lies one nucleotide away. The CDR3 spells CASSSGTPISFSEAQYF. The DNA of the CDR3 is TGTGCCAGCAGCAGTGGGACTCCCATTTCTTTCTCTGAGGCCCAGTACTTC. The V gene is TRBV3-1, the J gene TRBJ2-7; TRBD2 is a possible D gene (6 bases). Per the germline V gene, CDR1 is LGHDT and CDR2 is YNNKEL (reference sequence). The CDR3 sequence is 17 residues long. The germline V and J ends were trimmed by 5 bases and 10 bases, with 30 bases remaining between them.

J is TRBJ2-6 and V is TRBV8-2; the table assigns TRBD2, which was not confirmed against the DNA. TRBV8-2 is annotated as a pseudogene. The CDR3 length is 17 residues. CDR3 sequence reads: CGRCARITQSRANVLTF. DNA for the CDR3: TGTGGCAGGTGCGCTAGGATAACACAAAGTCGGGCCAACGTCCTGACTTTC.

Of note for this clonotype: Possible read error: a much larger clone is one base away. The chain has TRBV10-3 and TRBJ2-1; 8 nucleotides line up with TRBD1. V was pared by 4 bases and J by 7 bases, with 12 bases of the junction left unmatched. The CDR3 consists of 16 residues. Germline-derived CDR1 and CDR2 are ENHRY and SYGVKD. CDR3 protein: CAISVPLGQARNEQFF. The CDR3 nucleotides are TGTGCCATCAGTGTGCCTCTGGGACAGGCCAGAAATGAGCAGTTCTTC.

At least ten counts were recorded for this clonotype. The chain uses TRBV7-2 and TRBJ1-2; possible D gene TRBD1, 6 bases. The CDR3 is made up of 13 amino acids. Germline CDR1 SGHTA, CDR2 FQGNSA. V was pared by 3 bases and J by 8 bases, with 13 bases between. This CDR3 is CASSLRGIGGYTF. CDR3 DNA: TGTGCCAGCAGCTTGAGGGGGATCGGAGGCTACACCTTC.

This clonotype has a handful of counts. The chain links TRBV5-6 to TRBJ2-1; 9 positions agree with TRBD1. Trimming took 4 bases from V and 0 from J; bases not matched to a gene: 5. Per the germline V gene, CDR1 is SGHDT and CDR2 is YYEEEE. There are 16 residues in the CDR3. The CDR3 loop is CASSLPGQGSYNEQFF. CDR3 DNA: TGTGCCAGCAGCCTACCGGGACAGGGCTCCTACAATGAGCAGTTCTTC.

In this sample, this clonotype turned up many times. The chain combines TRBV30 with TRBJ1-3; D perhaps matches TRBD1 (6 bases). This CDR3 has 14 residues. Germline CDR1 and CDR2: GTSNPN and SVGIG (reference sequence). The germline V and J ends were trimmed by 5 bases and 0 bases, with 11 bases remaining between them. The CDR3 sequence is CAWSTGISGNTIYF. CDR3 DNA sequence: TGTGCCTGGTCTACAGGGATCTCTGGAAACACCATATATTTT.

This clonotype was recorded many times. The chain uses TRBV6-5 and TRBJ1-2; D not certain. The CDR3 length is 13 residues. In germline, CDR1 is MNHEY, CDR2 SVGAGI. V was pared by 6 bases and J by 8 bases, with 16 bases between. The CDR3 here is CASRLTATYGYTF. The CDR3 DNA follows: TGTGCCAGCAGGTTGACCGCTACTTACGGCTACACCTTC.

With respect to this clonotype: Given a much more abundant clone one base away, this may be a read error. The V gene is TRBV7-1, the J gene TRBJ1-2, with D hard to call. TRBV7-1 is an ORF for which the function is uncertain. The CDR3 is 17 amino acids. With 8 bases removed from V and 4 bases from J, the gap between germline ends came to 26 bases. DNA for the CDR3: TGTGCCAGCGGCCGGTACAATCACGAGGGAAAGACCTATGGCTACACCTTC. Its translation: CASGRYNHEGKTYGYTF.

The gene calls are TRBV5-1 and TRBJ2-3, with TRBD2 identical over 10 bases. J lost 10 bases, V lost 6 bases, and 14 bases had no gene match. There are 15 residues in the CDR3. The germline gives CDR1 SGHRS, CDR2 YFSETQ. The CDR3 reads CASNKLAGLRDAQYF. In nucleotides, the CDR3 is TGCGCCAGCAACAAACTAGCGGGGCTGAGGGATGCGCAGTATTTT.

In this sample, this clonotype turned up many times. The rearrangement joins TRBV7-2 to TRBJ1-6; TRBD1 matches 7 bases. The CDR3 has 15 residues. Germline CDR1 SGHTA, CDR2 FQGNSA. The V and J ends lost 5 bases and 3 bases, in that order; junction bases with no gene match: 4. CDR3 DNA: TGTGCCAGCAGCGGCCGGGACAGCTATAATTCACCCCTCCACTTT. Translating it yields CASSGRDSYNSPLHF. Using reference TRBV7-2 and TRBJ1-6 for the parts outside the CDR3, the full variable domain is GAGVSQSPSNKVTEKGKDVELRCDPISGHTALYWYRQSLGQGLEFLIYFQGNSAPDKSGLPSDRFSAERTGGSVSTLTIQRTQQEDSAVYLCASSGRDSYNSPLHFGNGTRLTVT.

In regard to this clonotype: One base away lies a much larger clone, so this may be a sequencing read error. This chain uses TRBV6-6 with TRBJ1-1; D unresolved. CDR3 size: 13 residues. V lost 10 bases and J lost 1, with 13 bases in between. Per the germline V gene, CDR1 is MNHNY and CDR2 is SVGAGI (reference sequence). The CDR3 DNA reads TGTGCCACCACTGGGGAACCGAACACTGAAGCTTTCTTT. Amino acids: CATTGEPNTEAFF.

There are many counts of this clonotype. The chain joins TRBV6-5 to TRBJ1-2; D unresolved. The CDR3 is 17 amino acids. Trimming cost V 5 bases and J 4 bases, with 23 bases left between them. Germline V gene lookup returns CDR1 MNHEY and CDR2 SVGAGI. This CDR3 is CASSNCEECRKTYGYTF. CDR3 nucleotides: TGTGCCAGCAGTAACTGCGAGGAATGTAGAAAGACCTATGGCTACACCTTC.

The CDR3 protein is CASSHKVTGGDEQFF. As DNA, the CDR3 is TGTGCCAGCAGCCACAAGGTGACAGGGGGCGATGAGCAGTTCTTC. The rearrangement uses TRBV28 and TRBJ2-1; TRBD1 matches 10 bases. The CDR3 totals 15 residues. V was pared by 6 bases and J by 8 bases, with 10 bases of the junction left unmatched. Germline V gene data show CDR1 as MDHEN and CDR2 as SYDVKM.

There are a few counts of this clonotype. The genes are TRBV9 and TRBJ2-1; 14 bases fit TRBD2. The CDR3 loop spans 19 amino acids. J was trimmed by 7 bases and V by 4 bases; bases with no gene match: 16. CDR1 is SGDLS and CDR2 is YYNGEE in the germline V gene. CDR3 residues: CASSPQGLAGDLGINEQFF. CDR3 nucleotides: TGTGCCAGCAGCCCTCAGGGACTAGCGGGAGACTTAGGGATAAATGAGCAGTTCTTC.

This clonotype was observed at least ten times. This chain links TRBV7-2 with TRBJ2-5, with D perhaps matching TRBD1 (5 bases). V lost 5 bases, J lost 5 bases, and 12 bases lay in between. The CDR3 is made up of 13 amino acids. Germline lookup yields CDR1 SGHTA and CDR2 FQGNSA. The CDR3 sequence is CASSKGDSETQYF. In DNA form, the CDR3 reads TGTGCCAGCAGCAAAGGGGATTCGGAGACCCAGTACTTC.

The table lists this clonotype with many counts. V and J are TRBV12-3 or TRBV12-4 and TRBJ1-2; no firm D call. The CDR3 loop spans 17 amino acids. V was cut by 0 bases and J by 4 bases, with 18 bases left in between. This chain's CDR3 is CASSLACSFRKTYGYTF. Written as DNA, the CDR3 is TGTGCCAGCAGTTTAGCTTGCAGCTTCCGAAAGACCTATGGCTACACCTTC.

Regarding this clonotype: One junction end disagrees with the germline gene, perhaps due to a read error. The chain couples TRBV6-5 to TRBJ2-1, with 7 bases that match TRBD2. CDR3 length: 18 amino acids. Germline assignment: CDR1 MNHEY and CDR2 SVGAGI. The CDR3, as DNA: TGTGCCAGCGGTTACCCGCCGCCCATGGGGCGGGAGAACAATGAGCAGTTCTTC. Encoded protein: CASGYPPPMGRENNEQFF.

This clonotype showed up many times. The V and J genes are TRBV28 and TRBJ2-7; possibly TRBD1 for D (6 bases). The germline gives CDR1 MDHEN, CDR2 SYDVKM. V lost 7 bases, J lost 6 bases, and 19 bases lay in between. CDR3 length: 14 amino acids. CDR3 DNA: TGTGCCAGCACCGAAGGGGGTTACTCTTCCGAGCAGTACTTC. Translated: CASTEGGYSSEQYF.

This clonotype occurred many times. The chain is built from TRBV23-1 and TRBJ1-2; D remains ambiguous. TRBV23-1 is marked as an open reading frame, function uncertain. The CDR3 is 17 amino acids. With 5 bases removed from V and 4 bases from J, the gap between germline ends came to 23 bases. CDR3 DNA sequence: TGCGCCAGCAGTGATAAGTTGCTACGCAGAAAGACCTATGGCTACACCTTC. It yields the protein CASSDKLLRRKTYGYTF.

This clonotype has at least ten counts. The chain carries TRBV5-8 and TRBJ2-3, with no clear D. Germline V gives CDR1 SGHTS, CDR2 YDEGEE. The V end was cut by 4 bases, the J end by 2 bases, with 5 bases between. This CDR3 spans 12 amino acids. The CDR3: CASSIDTDTQYF. CDR3 DNA sequence: TGTGCCAGCAGCATTGACACAGATACGCAGTATTTT.